A single sample gave rise to the 7 T cell receptor beta chains below, sequenced in a study of T cell responses to AZD1222 COVID-19 vaccine. Sequencing used immunoSEQ multiplex PCR; TCRdb keeps in-frame clones, though not all of them. In the table there are 200,000 to 250,000 clones, 85% to 95% of which are singletons. The sequences come from peripheral blood, collected on day 0 of MenACWY control vaccination. The receptors stem from an adult in good health.

This rearrangement joins TRBV5-1 to TRBJ2-3, with D possibly matching TRBD2 (5 bases). Trimming cost V 0 bases and J 4 bases, with 12 bases left between them. Germline values: CDR1 SGHRS, CDR2 YFSETQ. The CDR3 is made up of 15 amino acids. The CDR3 DNA reads TGCGCCAGCAGCTTGGAGGGCCGAGGGCCAGATACGCAGTATTTT. Protein: CASSLEGRGPDTQYF.

CDR3 in DNA: TGTGCCAGCTCACCACCCAACCTGGGCCAGAATGAAAAACTGTTTTTT. It encodes CASSPPNLGQNEKLFF. V is TRBV18 and J is TRBJ1-4; the D is unclear. Looked up from germline, CDR1 is KGHSH and CDR2 is LQKENI. V lost 0 bases and J lost 5, with 13 bases in between. The CDR3 length is 16 residues.

This chain links TRBV23-1 with TRBJ1-4; D is undetermined. TRBV23-1 is an ORF, with its function uncertain. The CDR3 spans 15 residues. Trimming took 0 bases from V and 2 from J, leaving 7 bases between them. In nucleotides, the CDR3 is TGCGCCAGCAGTCAATCTGAGTCCACTAATGAAAAACTGTTTTTT. It codes for CASSQSESTNEKLFF.

The chain couples TRBV4-2 to TRBJ2-3; the D gene is possibly TRBD1 (6 bases). Germline CDR1 reads LGHNA; CDR2 reads YNFKEQ. With 0 bases removed from V and 6 bases from J, the gap between germline ends came to 13 bases. This CDR3 has 15 amino acids. The CDR3 DNA reads TGTGCCAGCAGCCAAGAGTGGGGGCCTGGGGATACGCAGTATTTT. Amino acids: CASSQEWGPGDTQYF.

V gene TRBV2 combines with J gene TRBJ2-3; D gene ambiguous. Germline V lookup: CDR1 SNHLY, CDR2 FYNNEI. Trimming cost V 6 bases and J 1 base, with 17 bases left between them. This CDR3 region has 16 residues. The CDR3 nucleotides are TGTGCCAGCAGCGTAACATACCGTGGGGGCACAGATACGCAGTATTTT. Its protein product is CASSVTYRGGTDTQYF.

This clone was observed once. The rearrangement links TRBV5-1 to TRBJ1-1, with a tentative D call TRBD1 (5 bases). Germline V CDR1 and CDR2: SGHRS, YFSETQ. CDR3 length: 15 amino acids. Deletions cut 4 bases from V and 3 bases from J, with 16 bases between. The CDR3 DNA sequence: TGCGCCAGCAGCGGGGGGACTAATTGGGACACTGAAGCTTTCTTT. This gives the protein CASSGGTNWDTEAFF.

The chain combines TRBV5-1 with TRBJ2-5; no clear D. Germline CDR1 reads SGHRS; CDR2 reads YFSETQ. The CDR3 totals 15 residues. Trimming cost V 4 bases and J 2 bases, with 15 bases left between them. CDR3 coding DNA: TGCGCCAGCAGCAGAAGTTGGGGTCCTCAAGAGACCCAGTACTTC. As protein: CASSRSWGPQETQYF.